This TCR beta chain was captured in a study of blood T cell repertoires in COVID-19 (dated by TCRdb to the early 2020s). About the full investigation: The collaborator samples originated in the United States, Italy and Spain and spanned the acute and convalescent phases of COVID-19. Sample metadata almost always included a de-identified subject ID, COVID-19 status, age in years and sex. The samples were drawn from two sources: the first 160 participants of the ongoing ImmuneRACE study, and about 1,300 subjects contributed by 6 global collaborators. Subjects who had been exposed to COVID-19, were actively infected with it, or had recovered from it provided the deeply sampled blood TCRbeta repertoires that made up the dataset. HLA class I and class II types, where available, came from metadata supplied by the sample provider rather than from assay-based typing. The repertoires were released in a freely available public database meant as a resource for research on the immune response to SARS-CoV-2. The prospective study material was composed of cDNA or gDNA derived from T cells, B-cell-depleted T cells, or PBMCs. Here is what the overall study found, with its caveats: Clinical and demographic metadata were provided uncurated, with the amount varying by source and participant.

Sequences MNHEY (CDR1) and SVGEGT (CDR2) are obtained from the germline V gene. From its cysteine to its phenylalanine, the CDR3 spans 13 amino acids. The CDR3 DNA has 39 bases and is translated from base 1. Trimming removed 1 base from V and 7 bases from J, leaving 7 bases between the germline ends. Participants in the prospective study were enrolled through a virtual design, were aged roughly 18 to 100 years, and lived in 20 to 30 United States geographic areas. Cohort assignment in the prospective study relied on participant-reported clinical history from a screening survey and a study questionnaire. Recovered participants in ImmuneRACE Cohort 3 were defined as having two consecutive negative NP/OP PCR tests, clearance from a healthcare professional, or resolution of symptoms. Each participant in the prospective study had whole blood, serum and a nasopharyngeal or oropharyngeal swab collected by mobile phlebotomists. Prospective study participants could optionally give additional blood draws and questionnaires over an approximately 2-month period. Blood samples from the prospective study were shipped frozen or at room temperature prior to DNA extraction.

TCRbeta CDR3 regions were amplified from genomic DNA by means of the immunoSEQ Assay, a bias-controlled multiplex PCR. On the authors' methods: Nucleated cell counts per sample were estimated from amplification of reference gene primers within the assay. Sequence reads were collapsed and filtered to measure the absolute abundance of every unique TCRbeta CDR3 rearrangement. For each sample, productive Simpson clonality was calculated as the square root of Simpson's diversity index over productive rearrangements. This is the immuneACCESS table as TCRdb keeps it, with only in-frame sequences that have V and J called. A part of the clones is gone; compared with another copy, unresolved V genes explain less than half, and the rest is unexplained. V, J and clone size are taken as reported in that table, and D and trimming were inferred from the DNA itself. The sample table holds 490,000 or so clones, of which roughly 90% were seen once. The ten largest account for around 1.9% of the sample.

On this clone itself: Its target antigen remains unknown. No per-base quality is available; no much larger clone lies one base away.

The specimen was PBMCs or T cells enriched from blood (not recorded which). This receptor was obtained from a woman aged 40 to 50 who had recovered from COVID-19. The receptor chain draws on TRBV6-2 or TRBV6-3 and TRBJ2-2; TRBD2 could be the D gene, as 6 bases match. The nucleotide sequence reads as follows: TGTGCCAGCAGTTACTTCGGGGGCGGGGAGCTGTTTTTT. It specifies CASSYFGGGELFF.